The 20 T cell receptor beta chains given below trace back to one sample, sequenced in a study of blood T cell repertoires in COVID-19. The repertoire was sequenced with immunoSEQ multiplex PCR; TCRdb's copy has only in-frame clones and lacks some. In the table there are around 130,000 clones, about four fifths of which are singletons. The specimen sequenced was peripheral blood. The receptor set was obtained from a woman aged 80 or over with acute or convalescent COVID-19.

J is TRBJ2-7 and V is TRBV14; 12 bases map to TRBD1. The germline CDR1 and CDR2 sequences are SGHDN and FVKESK. V gave up 4 bases and J gave up 7 bases; unmatched junction bases: 8. The CDR3 is 15 residues long. CDR3 region: CASSRDRGPAGEQYF. CDR3 in DNA: TGTGCCAGCAGCCGGGACAGGGGGCCGGCTGGGGAGCAGTACTTC.

The CDR3 nucleotides are TGTGCCAGCAGTCGACAGGGAGGACAGCCCCAGCATTTT. This encodes CASSRQGGQPQHF. The chain recombines TRBV27 with TRBJ1-5; 7 nucleotides agree with TRBD1. V lost 5 bases and J lost 7; bases outside the gene matches: 5. This CDR3 contains 13 residues. CDR1 MNHEY and CDR2 SMNVEV come from the germline V gene (reference sequence).

Comments on this clone: Other DNA sequences from this sample encode an identical CDR3 as well. V is TRBV7-2 and J is TRBJ2-3; TRBD1 is a possible D gene (6 bases). Germline-derived CDR1 and CDR2 are SGHTA and FQGNSA. The CDR3 has 15 residues. V was trimmed by 0 bases and J by 0 bases, leaving 7 bases between them. The CDR3 protein is CASSLAGASTDTQYF. The CDR3 DNA reads TGTGCCAGCAGCTTAGCGGGGGCGAGCACAGATACGCAGTATTTT.

The chain uses TRBV5-6 and TRBJ1-4, with D possibly matching TRBD1 (6 bases). The CDR3 is made up of 15 amino acids. The ends were cut back, 3 bases at V and 4 bases at J, with 13 bases in the middle. The V gene's germline CDR1 is SGHDT and CDR2 YYEEEE. The DNA for the CDR3 is TGTGCCAGCAGCTCGCGGACAGAATATAATGAAAAACTGTTTTTT. Protein sequence: CASSSRTEYNEKLFF.

The chain joins TRBV7-2 to TRBJ2-7; TRBD2 agrees at 9 bases. With V trimmed by 6 bases and J by 3 bases, 9 bases remained unmatched. This CDR3 region has 15 residues. Germline V lookup: CDR1 SGHTA, CDR2 FQGNSA. The CDR3 sequence is CASREVAGGYYEQYF. For the CDR3, the DNA is TGTGCCAGCAGAGAGGTGGCGGGAGGGTACTACGAGCAGTACTTC. Supplemented by reference TRBV7-2 and TRBJ2-7, the full variable domain reads GAGVSQSPSNKVTEKGKDVELRCDPISGHTALYWYRQSLGQGLEFLIYFQGNSAPDKSGLPSDRFSAERTGGSVSTLTIQRTQQEDSAVYLCASREVAGGYYEQYFGPGTRLTVT.

This chain links TRBV5-6 with TRBJ2-7; unclear D gene. From germline, CDR1 is SGHDT and CDR2 YYEEEE. The CDR3 sequence is 14 residues long. V lost 6 bases and J lost 1, with 14 bases in between. As DNA, the CDR3 is TGTGCCAGCACCCAGTCAGGTATGTCCTACGAGCAGTACTTC. Translating gives CASTQSGMSYEQYF.

The rearrangement joins TRBV5-1 to TRBJ2-3; D possibly corresponds to TRBD2 (6 bases). Trimming removed 0 bases from V and 2 bases from J, with 13 bases in between. CDR3 length: 16 residues. Germline V CDR1 and CDR2: SGHRS, YFSETQ. Here the CDR3 DNA reads TGCGCCAGCAGCTTGGAGGTGCGGGACCTCACAGATACGCAGTATTTT. Its translation: CASSLEVRDLTDTQYF.

The chain recombines TRBV5-1 with TRBJ1-6; D gene unclear. Between the trimmed V and J ends, which lost 0 bases and 0 bases, there was a span of 10 bases. Germline values: CDR1 SGHRS, CDR2 YFSETQ. The CDR3 runs to 17 residues. The CDR3 reads CASSLGPLSSYNSPLHF. CDR3 nucleotide sequence: TGCGCCAGCAGCTTGGGGCCCTTAAGCTCCTATAATTCACCCCTCCACTTT. The whole variable domain, remainder taken from reference TRBV5-1 and TRBJ1-6, is KAGVTQTPRYLIKTRGQQVTLSCSPISGHRSVSWYQQTPGQGLQFLFEYFSETQRNKGNFPGRFSGRQFSNSRSEMNVSTLELGDSALYLCASSLGPLSSYNSPLHFGNGTRLTVT.

This rearrangement joins TRBV19 to TRBJ1-6; TRBD1 aligns across 7 bases. The CDR3 has 15 residues. Germline V gene lookup returns CDR1 LNHDA and CDR2 SQIVND (reference sequence). The junction had 3 bases not matched to a gene; V was cut back by 3 bases and J by 4 bases. CDR3 in DNA: TGTGCCAGTAGTATGGACAGGTCTTATAATTCACCCCTCCACTTT. Encoded protein: CASSMDRSYNSPLHF. The variable domain in full, completed from reference TRBV19 and TRBJ1-6, reads DGGITQSPKYLFRKEGQNVTLSCEQNLNHDAMYWYRQDPGQGLRLIYYSQIVNDFQKGDIAEGYSVSREKKESFPLTVTSAQKNPTAFYLCASSMDRSYNSPLHFGNGTRLTVT.

V is TRBV3-1 (or the pseudogene TRBV3-2) and J is TRBJ2-5, with 8 positions matching TRBD2. Per the germline V gene, CDR1 is LGHDT and CDR2 is YNNKEL (reference sequence). The CDR3 totals 16 residues. J gave up 2 bases and V 1 base, and 6 bases lay outside the gene matches. The CDR3 coding sequence is TGTGCCAGCAGCCAAGGGCGCCAGCGGGGGCAAGAGACCCAGTACTTC. Its protein is CASSQGRQRGQETQYF.

J is TRBJ2-3 and V is TRBV24-1, with 9 bases matching TRBD1. With V trimmed by 4 bases and J by 1 base, 8 bases remained unmatched. Germline loops: CDR1 KGHDR, CDR2 SFDVKD. The CDR3 covers 17 residues. The CDR3 sequence: CATSDGQGPHGTDTQYF. CDR3 DNA: TGTGCCACCAGTGACGGACAGGGGCCCCATGGCACAGATACGCAGTATTTT.

Only a few counts were recorded for this clone. The chain is built from TRBV7-8 and TRBJ1-1; perhaps TRBD1 as D (5 bases). Trimming took 5 bases from V and 2 from J, leaving 18 bases between them. CDR1 and CDR2 (germline): SGHVS, FQNEAQ. The CDR3 sequence is 16 residues long. CDR3: CASSPPGGGENTEAFF. CDR3 in DNA: TGTGCCAGCAGCCCCCCCGGGGGAGGGGAAAACACTGAAGCTTTCTTT.

The chain carries TRBV11-2 and TRBJ1-1; D may be TRBD1 (5 bases). The CDR3 has 14 amino acids. V dropped 0 bases and J dropped 10 bases, with 15 bases sitting between them. Germline assignment: CDR1 SGHAT and CDR2 FQNNGV. The CDR3 here is CASSLEIRGVAAFF. CDR3 nucleotide sequence: TGTGCCAGCAGCTTAGAAATTCGGGGGGTGGCAGCTTTCTTT.

This rearrangement joins TRBV20-1 to TRBJ1-1, with D possibly matching TRBD1 (6 bases). The V gene lost 4 bases and the J gene lost 8 bases, with 11 bases spanning the gap. This CDR3 is built from 11 residues. CDR1 DFQATT and CDR2 SNEGSKA come from the germline V gene (reference sequence). As DNA, the CDR3 is TGCAGTGCTATAACCGGGACAGAAGCTTTCTTT. It yields the protein CSAITGTEAFF.

The chain recombines TRBV7-2 with TRBJ2-2; the D is unclear. Trimming took off 4 bases at V and 6 bases at J, with 12 bases between the two ends. From germline, CDR1 is SGHTA and CDR2 FQGNSA. CDR3 length: 14 residues. The CDR3 loop reads CASSYGLFSGELFF. The CDR3 nucleotides read TGTGCCAGCAGCTACGGTCTCTTCTCCGGGGAGCTGTTTTTT.

The V call is TRBV10-1, the J call TRBJ2-7; tentatively, D is TRBD1 (6 bases). The V gene's germline CDR1 is WNHNN and CDR2 SYGVQD (reference sequence). With 3 bases removed from V and 1 base from J, the gap between germline ends came to 13 bases. The CDR3 is 15 residues long. The CDR3 is CASSDPRGGSYEQYF. Written as DNA, the CDR3 is TGCGCCAGCAGTGATCCTAGAGGGGGATCCTACGAGCAGTACTTC.

Concerning this clone: Distinct nucleotide sequences in the sample also encode this CDR3. The CDR3 spells CASSYEQGTEAFF. The CDR3 bases are TGCGCCAGCAGCTATGAACAGGGAACTGAAGCTTTCTTT. The rearrangement uses TRBV4-1 and TRBJ1-1; D is possibly TRBD1 (6 bases). Trimming pared 5 bases from V and 5 bases from J, leaving 12 bases between. This CDR3 comprises 13 residues. CDR1 is MGHRA, CDR2 YSYEKL, per germline.

This CDR3 is CASSLGGSGSDEQYF. The CDR3 nucleotides are TGCGCCAGCAGCTTGGGCGGGAGTGGAAGTGACGAGCAGTACTTC. The rearrangement links TRBV5-1 to TRBJ2-7; 7 bases agree with TRBD2. V was clipped by 0 bases and J by 5 bases; unmatched bases: 8. The germline gives CDR1 SGHRS, CDR2 YFSETQ. CDR3 length: 15 amino acids. The whole variable domain, filled in from reference TRBV5-1 and TRBJ2-7, reads KAGVTQTPRYLIKTRGQQVTLSCSPISGHRSVSWYQQTPGQGLQFLFEYFSETQRNKGNFPGRFSGRQFSNSRSEMNVSTLELGDSALYLCASSLGGSGSDEQYFGPGTRLTVT.

This chain connects TRBV7-9 to TRBJ1-1; 7 nucleotides line up with TRBD1. After removal of 4 bases from V and 4 bases from J, the junction contained 3 bases not matched to a gene. The germline CDR1 and CDR2 sequences are SEHNR and FQNEAQ (reference sequence). The CDR3 is 13 amino acids. CDR3 loop: CASSWPGGTEAFF. CDR3 DNA sequence: TGTGCCAGCAGCTGGCCAGGGGGCACTGAAGCTTTCTTT.

The CDR3 nucleotides are TGTGCCAGCAGCGACCTTGGAGGAGCGACTGGAAACACCATATATTTT. It yields the protein CASSDLGGATGNTIYF. The V call is TRBV11-2, the J call TRBJ1-3; D gene ambiguous. Per germline, CDR1 SGHAT and CDR2 FQNNGV. Deletions cut 5 bases from V and 2 bases from J, with 16 bases between. This CDR3 has 16 amino acids.